Presented here are 27 T cell receptor beta chains from one specimen sequenced in a study of blood T cells in healthy people across ages (dated by TCRdb to 2014 to 2015). Receptor libraries were prepared by 5' RACE. Sequencing was carried out with an Illumina HiSeq 2500. The second PCR ran for roughly 7 to 12 cycles and used a J-beta primer mix along with a sample-barcoded 5' primer. The public reads were reprocessed in TCRdb via fastp at Q25 and MiXCR, keeping in-frame beta chains. Rows with one shared CDR3 protein collapse into an entry with the most common genes and DNA. Counted in this sample were about 1.8 million distinct CDR3 sequences; 49% of them appeared once. Less than 2.5% of the sample belongs to the ten largest clones. Sequenced sample: blood. The receptors shown here come from a woman between 35 and 50 years old in good health.

The chain links TRBV20-1 to TRBJ2-4; perhaps D is TRBD1 or TRBD2 (6 bases each). The CDR3 extends over 12 amino acids. Trimming shortened V by 4 bases and J by 6 bases, and 10 bases separated the two germline ends. Germline V gene lookup returns CDR1 DFQATT and CDR2 SNEGSKA (reference sequence). The CDR3 loop reads CSAMGGLNIQYF. The CDR3 DNA follows: TGCAGTGCTATGGGGGGCTTAAACATTCAGTACTTC.

In its sample, this clonotype was seen many times. The chain recombines TRBV20-1 with TRBJ2-7; TRBD1 matches 7 bases. Per the germline V gene, CDR1 is DFQATT and CDR2 is SNEGSKA (reference sequence). With V trimmed by 6 bases and J by 4 bases, 12 bases remained unmatched. There are 14 residues in the CDR3. CDR3 bases: TGCAGTGCGGAGAACAGACAGGGTGGTTACGAGCAGTACTTC. It specifies CSAENRQGGYEQYF.

The J gene is TRBJ2-3, the V gene TRBV5-6; D unresolved. CDR1 is SGHDT and CDR2 is YYEEEE in the germline V gene. This CDR3 contains 14 residues. The ends were cut back, 2 bases at V and 3 bases at J, with 10 bases in the middle. CDR3 DNA sequence: TGTGCCAGCAGCTTAGGTCTAGTTACAGATACGCAGTATTTT. Amino acid sequence: CASSLGLVTDTQYF. Full variable domain (missing parts from reference TRBV5-6 and TRBJ2-3): DAGVTQSPTHLIKTRGQQVTLRCSPKSGHDTVSWYQQALGQGPQFIFQYYEEEERQRGNFPDRFSGHQFPNYSSELNVNALLLGDSALYLCASSLGLVTDTQYFGPGTRLTVL.

The rearrangement uses TRBV28 and TRBJ1-1, with D possibly TRBD1 on 5 matching bases. This CDR3 is 15 amino acids long. Germline V lookup: CDR1 MDHEN, CDR2 SYDVKM. The V and J ends lost 3 bases and 2 bases respectively, with 13 bases between them. The CDR3 coding sequence is TGTGCCAGCAGTTTCGGGGGAACAGCTAACACTGAAGCTTTCTTT. Protein product: CASSFGGTANTEAFF.

This clonotype showed up just a few times. This chain links TRBV7-2 with TRBJ2-7; D gene unclear. TRBJ2-5 matches the DNA end more closely, so the J call is doubtful. This CDR3 contains 16 residues. Germline V gives CDR1 SGHTA, CDR2 FQGNSA. CDR3 protein: CASSPGWGIVQETQYF. The CDR3 nucleotides read TGTGCCAGCAGCCCCGGGTGGGGAATCGTACAAGAGACCCAGTACTTC.

There are a few counts of this clonotype. The chain employs TRBV7-9 and TRBJ2-7; possible D gene TRBD2, 6 bases. Germline V gives CDR1 SEHNR, CDR2 FQNEAQ (reference sequence). This CDR3 region has 15 residues. V lost 4 bases and J 5 bases, leaving 18 bases between the germline ends. As DNA, the CDR3 is TGTGCCAGCAGCTCGGCTGGGCGGGGTAGAAACGAGCAGTACTTC. Its translation: CASSSAGRGRNEQYF.

This clonotype was counted only a few times. This chain links TRBV4-2 with TRBJ1-6; D not certain. Germline CDR1 is LGHNA and CDR2 is YNFKEQ. Trimming shortened V by 0 bases and J by 6 bases, and 9 bases separated the two germline ends. CDR3 size: 15 residues. Here the CDR3 reads CASSQDLDPNSPLHF. The CDR3 region has the DNA TGTGCCAGCAGCCAAGATCTCGACCCTAATTCACCCCTCCACTTT.

J is TRBJ2-3 and V is TRBV12-3 or TRBV12-4; 9 positions agree with TRBD1. The CDR3 totals 15 residues. Trimming at V came to 1 base and at J to 5 bases, leaving 4 bases not matched to a gene. In nucleotides, the CDR3 is TGTGCCAGCAGTTTAGAGGGGACAGGGAGAGATACGCAGTATTTT. This codes for CASSLEGTGRDTQYF.

This clonotype came up a few times. This sequence joins TRBV2 and TRBJ2-1, with 12 bases aligning to TRBD2. Germline V lookup: CDR1 SNHLY, CDR2 FYNNEI. With V trimmed by 4 bases and J by 6 bases, 7 bases remained unmatched. The CDR3 has 16 amino acids. In DNA, the CDR3 is TGTGCCAGCAGTGGTCGACTAGCGGGGGCCCTCAATGAGCAGTTCTTC. It codes for CASSGRLAGALNEQFF. The full variable domain, its missing parts supplied by reference TRBV2 and TRBJ2-1, is EPEVTQTPSHQVTQMGQEVILRCVPISNHLYFYWYRQILGQKVEFLVSFYNNEISEKSEIFDDQFSVERPDGSNFTLKIRSTKLEDSAMYFCASSGRLAGALNEQFFGPGTRLTVL.

J is TRBJ2-7 and V is TRBV7-8; D remains ambiguous. V dropped 1 base and J dropped 0 bases, with 10 bases sitting between them. Germline CDR1 is SGHVS and CDR2 is FQNEAQ. The CDR3 extends over 15 amino acids. CDR3 nucleotide sequence: TGTGCCAGCAGCTTAGTACGAGGCCCCTCCTACGAGCAGTACTTC. It translates to CASSLVRGPSYEQYF.

This sequence joins TRBV9 and TRBJ2-3, with 8 nucleotides matching TRBD2. The CDR3 runs 17 residues. V was pared by 5 bases and J by 3 bases, with 14 bases of the junction left unmatched. CDR1 is SGDLS, CDR2 YYNGEE, per germline. The CDR3 here is CASSRGQTSGVTDTQYF. The CDR3 DNA follows: TGTGCCAGCAGTCGAGGACAAACTAGCGGTGTTACAGATACGCAGTATTTT.

The chain employs TRBV11-2 and TRBJ2-4; D possibly uses TRBD1 or TRBD2 (6 bases each). The CDR3 has 15 residues. Germline CDR1 and CDR2: SGHAT and FQNNGV. V was cut by 5 bases and J by 13 bases, with 24 bases left in between. The DNA for the CDR3 is TGTGCCAGCAGCACCCCGAAGGGGGGCGGATACGGGCAGTACTTC. Amino acid sequence: CASSTPKGGGYGQYF.

The gene calls are TRBV3-1 and TRBJ2-7, with 10 bases fitting TRBD2. Germline V gene lookup returns CDR1 LGHDT and CDR2 YNNKEL (reference sequence). The V and J ends lost 0 bases and 12 bases, in that order; junction bases with no gene match: 11. This CDR3 spans 15 amino acids. CDR3: CASSQDISGGSPPYF. In nucleotides, the CDR3 is TGTGCCAGCAGCCAAGATATTAGCGGGGGGTCCCCCCCGTACTTC.

This chain connects TRBV27 to TRBJ1-6; D not certain. V gave up 6 bases and J gave up 3 bases, with 15 bases separating them. CDR1 is MNHEY, CDR2 SMNVEV, per germline (reference sequence). This CDR3 comprises 16 residues. In DNA, the CDR3 is TGTGCCAGCAGACAACCAGGACCGATCTATAATTCACCCCTCCACTTT. Protein product: CASRQPGPIYNSPLHF.

As for this clonotype: Compared with germline, one end of the junction differs, possibly owing to a read error. The CDR3 DNA reads as TGTGCCGGCAGCTTGGGCCGACAGGGGAATCAGCCCCAGCATTTT. As protein: CAGSLGRQGNQPQHF. V gene TRBV5-5 combines with J gene TRBJ1-5, with 8 bases identical to TRBD1. This CDR3 comprises 15 residues. Per the germline V gene, CDR1 is SGHKS and CDR2 is YYEKEE (reference sequence).

The chain combines TRBV10-3 with TRBJ1-2, with TRBD1 matching over 8 bases. The CDR3 loop spans 12 amino acids. The germline CDR1 and CDR2 sequences are ENHRY and SYGVKD. With 11 bases clipped from V and 6 bases from J, the junction kept 8 bases outside the gene matches. The CDR3 sequence is CAAMTGADGYTF. CDR3 DNA sequence: TGTGCCGCCATGACAGGGGCGGATGGCTACACCTTC.

The rearrangement links TRBV7-8 to TRBJ2-4; 7 bases line up with TRBD1. Losses at the gene ends were 5 bases for V and 0 bases for J; bases not matched to a gene: 16. CDR1 is SGHVS and CDR2 is FQNEAQ in the germline V gene. There are 19 residues in the CDR3. CDR3 coding DNA: TGTGCCAGCAGCCCGGCCGGCCAGGGGGTTAAAATAGCCAAAAACATTCAGTACTTC. Translation gives CASSPAGQGVKIAKNIQYF.

V usage is TRBV4-3 and J usage is TRBJ2-1; 7 bases are a match to TRBD2. The length of the CDR3 is 15 residues. Germline loops: CDR1 LGHNA, CDR2 YSLEER. The V segment lost 4 bases and the J segment 5 bases; nucleotides outside the gene matches: 8. This CDR3 reads CASSRGGGSNNEQFF. In nucleotides, the CDR3 is TGCGCCAGCAGCCGTGGCGGGGGAAGTAACAATGAGCAGTTCTTC.

The chain couples TRBV6-2 or TRBV6-3 to TRBJ1-5, with 12 bases matching TRBD1. Germline CDR1 reads MNHEY; CDR2 reads SVGEGT. The CDR3 has 18 amino acids. V was pared by 6 bases and J by 2 bases, with 11 bases of the junction left unmatched. CDR3 sequence (DNA): TGTGCCAGCAGCTCGGGACAGGGGGCAGTTTACGGCAATCAGCCCCAGCATTTT. This translates into CASSSGQGAVYGNQPQHF.

The chain employs TRBV6-1 and TRBJ2-1; tentative D call: TRBD1 (5 bases). V was pared by 7 bases and J by 6 bases, with 25 bases between. CDR3 length: 17 amino acids. Germline loops: CDR1 MNHNS, CDR2 SASEGT. The CDR3: CASTALSMQGTGNEQFF. The CDR3, as DNA: TGTGCCAGCACCGCCCTGTCTATGCAGGGCACGGGCAATGAGCAGTTCTTC.

There are a few counts of this clonotype. This chain's CDR3 is CASRRRQENIQYF. The DNA for the CDR3 is TGTGCCAGCAGAAGAAGACAGGAAAACATTCAGTACTTC. This chain connects TRBV6-1 to TRBJ2-4; perhaps TRBD1 as D (6 bases). The V end was cut by 6 bases, the J end by 5 bases, with 11 bases between. Germline-derived CDR1 and CDR2 are MNHNS and SASEGT. CDR3 length: 13 residues.

CDR3 nucleotide sequence: TGTGCCAGCAGTGAAGGGGGGCGTTTCGACCAAGAGACCCAGTACTTC. Its protein is CASSEGGRFDQETQYF. The rearrangement links TRBV2 to TRBJ2-5, with D tentatively TRBD1 (6 bases). Germline-derived CDR1 and CDR2 are SNHLY and FYNNEI. V dropped 1 base and J dropped 0 bases, with 12 bases sitting between them. The CDR3 has 16 amino acids.

The chain has TRBV12-3 or TRBV12-4 and TRBJ2-3; TRBD2 matches at 10 bases. V shed 5 bases, J shed 6 bases, and the junction held 14 bases outside the gene matches. The CDR3 totals 17 residues. The CDR3 coding sequence is TGTGCCAGCAGTCCAACGGGACTAGCGTTGGGTGCGGATACGCAGTATTTT. This sequence encodes CASSPTGLALGADTQYF.

The chain is built from TRBV27 and TRBJ1-1; weak D call: TRBD1 (6 bases). CDR3 length: 14 residues. Deletions cut 1 base from V and 1 base from J, with 7 bases between. Germline V gene lookup returns CDR1 MNHEY and CDR2 SMNVEV (reference sequence). The CDR3 region has the DNA TGTGCCAGCAGTTTATGGGGGGCGAACACTGAAGCTTTCTTT. Its translation is CASSLWGANTEAFF.

This clonotype has only a few counts. J is TRBJ2-3 and V is TRBV14, with D perhaps matching TRBD2 (6 bases). V was shortened by 5 bases and J by 1 base, with 13 bases between the two germline ends. The V gene's germline CDR1 is SGHDN and CDR2 FVKESK. The CDR3 consists of 15 residues. Here the CDR3 reads CASSDPASGTDTQYF. Written as DNA, the CDR3 is TGTGCCAGCAGCGATCCCGCTAGCGGCACAGATACGCAGTATTTT. Filled out from reference TRBV14 and TRBJ2-3, the complete variable domain reads EAGVTQFPSHSVIEKGQTVTLRCDPISGHDNLYWYRRVMGKEIKFLLHFVKESKQDESGMPNNRFLAERTGGTYSTLKVQPAELEDSGVYFCASSDPASGTDTQYFGPGTRLTVL.

The chain combines TRBV12-3 or TRBV12-4 with TRBJ2-7; D is unclear. The DNA end is more similar to TRBJ2-5, so the J call may be wrong. The CDR3 spans 14 residues. CDR3 sequence: CASSLLANQETQYF. The CDR3 coding sequence is TGTGCCAGCAGTTTGTTGGCGAACCAAGAGACCCAGTACTTC.

V usage is TRBV11-1 and J usage is TRBJ2-7, with 10 bases aligning to TRBD2. This CDR3 contains 14 residues. Unmatched junction bases numbered 8, after V lost 9 bases and J lost 3 bases. From germline, CDR1 is SGHAT and CDR2 FQDESV (reference sequence). The CDR3 sequence is CASTIGTSDYEQYF. DNA for the CDR3: TGTGCCAGTACGATCGGGACTAGCGACTACGAGCAGTACTTC.